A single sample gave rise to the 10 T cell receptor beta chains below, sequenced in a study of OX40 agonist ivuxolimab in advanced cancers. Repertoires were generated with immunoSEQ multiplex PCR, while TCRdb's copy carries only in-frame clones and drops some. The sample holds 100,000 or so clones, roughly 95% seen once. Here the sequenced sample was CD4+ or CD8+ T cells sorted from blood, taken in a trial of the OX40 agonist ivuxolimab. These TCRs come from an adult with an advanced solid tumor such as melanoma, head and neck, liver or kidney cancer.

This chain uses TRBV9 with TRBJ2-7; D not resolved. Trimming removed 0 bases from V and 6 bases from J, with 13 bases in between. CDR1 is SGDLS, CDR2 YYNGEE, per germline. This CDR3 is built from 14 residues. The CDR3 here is CASSVGPDPIEQYF. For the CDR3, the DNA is TGTGCCAGCAGCGTAGGGCCAGACCCGATCGAGCAGTACTTC.

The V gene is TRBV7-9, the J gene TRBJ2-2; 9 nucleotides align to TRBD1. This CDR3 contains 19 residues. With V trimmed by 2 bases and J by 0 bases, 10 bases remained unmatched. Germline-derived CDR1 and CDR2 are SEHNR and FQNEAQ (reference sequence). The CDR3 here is CASSLNLGQGTTNTGELFF. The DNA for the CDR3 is TGTGCCAGCAGCTTAAACCTCGGACAGGGGACCACGAACACCGGGGAGCTGTTTTTT.

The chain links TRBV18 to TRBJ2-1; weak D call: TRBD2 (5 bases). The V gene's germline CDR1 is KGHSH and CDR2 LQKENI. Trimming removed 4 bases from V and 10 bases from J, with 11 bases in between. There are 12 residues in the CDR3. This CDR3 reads CASSQDWGEQFF. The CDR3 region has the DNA TGTGCCAGCTCACAGGACTGGGGAGAGCAGTTCTTC.

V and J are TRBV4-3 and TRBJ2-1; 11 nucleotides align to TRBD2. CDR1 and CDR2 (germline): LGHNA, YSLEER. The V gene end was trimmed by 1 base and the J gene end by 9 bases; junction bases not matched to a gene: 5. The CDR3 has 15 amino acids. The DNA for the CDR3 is TGCGCCAGCAGCCAAGCTAGACTAGCGGGAATTGAGCAGTTCTTC. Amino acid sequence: CASSQARLAGIEQFF.

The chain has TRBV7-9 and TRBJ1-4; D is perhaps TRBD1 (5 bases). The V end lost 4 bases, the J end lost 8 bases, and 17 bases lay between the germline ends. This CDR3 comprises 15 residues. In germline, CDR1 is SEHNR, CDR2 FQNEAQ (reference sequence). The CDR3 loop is CASSWPSTEGEKLFF. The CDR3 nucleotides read TGTGCCAGCAGCTGGCCCTCAACCGAGGGGGAAAAACTGTTTTTT.

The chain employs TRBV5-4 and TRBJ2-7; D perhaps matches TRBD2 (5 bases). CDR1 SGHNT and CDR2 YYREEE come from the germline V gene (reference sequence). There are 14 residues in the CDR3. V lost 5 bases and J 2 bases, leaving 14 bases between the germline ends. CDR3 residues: CASRSPGIPYEQYF. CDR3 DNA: TGTGCCAGCAGATCCCCCGGGATCCCCTACGAGCAGTACTTC.

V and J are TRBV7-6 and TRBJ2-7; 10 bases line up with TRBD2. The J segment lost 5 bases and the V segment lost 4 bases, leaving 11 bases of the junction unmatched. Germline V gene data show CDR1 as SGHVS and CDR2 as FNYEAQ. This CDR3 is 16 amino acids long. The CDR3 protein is CASSSLPGLASHEQYF. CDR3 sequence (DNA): TGTGCCAGCAGCTCCCTGCCGGGACTAGCGTCCCACGAGCAGTACTTC.

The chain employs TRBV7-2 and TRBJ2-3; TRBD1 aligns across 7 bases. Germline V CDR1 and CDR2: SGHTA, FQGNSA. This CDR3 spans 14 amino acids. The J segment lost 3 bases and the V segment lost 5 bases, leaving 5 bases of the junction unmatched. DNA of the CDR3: TGTGCCAGCAGCCTACTACAGGGGACAGATACGCAGTATTTT. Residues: CASSLLQGTDTQYF.

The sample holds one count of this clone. CDR3 in amino acids: CASSMPMAVEQFF. The CDR3 DNA reads TGTGCCAGTAGTATGCCGATGGCCGTAGAGCAGTTCTTC. The rearrangement uses TRBV19 and TRBJ2-1; D is unresolved. The CDR3 is 13 amino acids. Germline lookup yields CDR1 LNHDA and CDR2 SQIVND (reference sequence). Between the trimmed V and J ends, which lost 3 bases and 10 bases, there was a span of 13 bases.

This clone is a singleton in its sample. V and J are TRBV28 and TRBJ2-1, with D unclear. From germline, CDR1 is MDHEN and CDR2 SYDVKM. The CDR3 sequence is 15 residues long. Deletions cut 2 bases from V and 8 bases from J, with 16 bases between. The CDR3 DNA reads TGTGCCAGCAGTTTACGAGACGGTCCTTGGGATGAGCAGTTCTTC. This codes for CASSLRDGPWDEQFF.